This T cell receptor (beta chain) comes out of a study of T cell changes during pregnancy in multiple sclerosis. The V gene end was trimmed by 1 base and the J gene end by 0 bases; junction bases not matched to a gene: 6. CDR3 length: 16 amino acids. The germline gives CDR1 SGHTA, CDR2 FQGNSA. Sequencing was performed with immunoSEQ multiplex PCR; in TCRdb, only in-frame clones are kept and a portion is missing. The sample shows some 31,000 clones, around nine tenths of them seen only once. Here the sequenced sample was CD8+ T cells from peripheral blood mononuclear cells, taken in the second trimester of pregnancy. The gene calls are TRBV7-2 and TRBJ2-7; 7 nucleotides line up with TRBD2. The TCR sequence derives from a female donor with multiple sclerosis, enrolled in a pregnancy study. CDR3 sequence reads: CASSLVSGISSYEQYF. The CDR3 nucleotides are TGTGCCAGCAGCTTAGTGAGCGGGATTTCCTCCTACGAGCAGTACTTC.